This TCR beta chain was found in a study of T cells after yellow fever vaccination. Study at large: Preparation of fractions with low cell numbers was performed using SMART-Seq v4 Ultra Low Input.

By 5'RACE template switching, TCR cDNA was produced, with a universal primer site and UMIs added in the process. One entry per CDR3 protein results from TCRdb running MiXCR on the 5' RACE reads. Counted here are roughly 300,000 distinct CDR3 sequences, 8% to 9.5% occurring once; the ten biggest clones make up approximately 18%. Study-level results: A faster peak, day 5 versus 15, was reached by the weaker secondary response.

This clonotype has ten or more counts. What it recognizes is unknown. The clonotype comes from a man between 18 and 35 years old who received the YFV17D yellow fever vaccine. The sample in question was PBMCs, obtained about 49 days after the first yellow fever vaccination.

The CDR3 here is CASSLGTSGSTDTQYF. The CDR3, as DNA: TGCGCCAGCAGCCTTGGGACTAGCGGGTCCACAGATACGCAGTATTTT. The chain carries TRBV5-1 and TRBJ2-3; TRBD2 matches 12 bases. The CDR3 runs 16 residues. V was pared by 4 bases and J by 2 bases, with 5 bases of the junction left unmatched. Germline V gene lookup returns CDR1 SGHRS and CDR2 YFSETQ.